This T cell receptor (beta chain) was profiled in a study of early T cells in non-severe SARS-CoV-2 infection. Study results and limitations: There was a bias toward anti-spike CD8 responses in VDJdb matching, which missed private and CD4 specificities.

Attached unique molecular identifiers marked individual cDNA molecules. Via MiXCR, TCRdb re-called the 5' RACE reads, giving one row per CDR3 protein. Seen here are about 84,000 distinct CDR3 sequences, around 10% observed once, and the top ten hold about 2.7%. The CDR3 is made up of 15 amino acids. V trimming: 1 base; J trimming: 4 bases; junction bases outside the gene matches: 7. The germline gives CDR1 SQVTM, CDR2 ANQGSEA. On this clonotype: Its antigen is unidentified.

Material: whole blood. This chain connects TRBV29-1 to TRBJ1-3; 7 positions agree with TRBD1. The clonotype was recovered from an adult who was a healthcare worker with PCR-confirmed SARS-CoV-2 infection or an uninfected control (not recorded which). CDR3 DNA sequence: TGCAGCGTTGAAGTACAGGGGATGACGGGAAACACCATATATTTT. It encodes CSVEVQGMTGNTIYF.